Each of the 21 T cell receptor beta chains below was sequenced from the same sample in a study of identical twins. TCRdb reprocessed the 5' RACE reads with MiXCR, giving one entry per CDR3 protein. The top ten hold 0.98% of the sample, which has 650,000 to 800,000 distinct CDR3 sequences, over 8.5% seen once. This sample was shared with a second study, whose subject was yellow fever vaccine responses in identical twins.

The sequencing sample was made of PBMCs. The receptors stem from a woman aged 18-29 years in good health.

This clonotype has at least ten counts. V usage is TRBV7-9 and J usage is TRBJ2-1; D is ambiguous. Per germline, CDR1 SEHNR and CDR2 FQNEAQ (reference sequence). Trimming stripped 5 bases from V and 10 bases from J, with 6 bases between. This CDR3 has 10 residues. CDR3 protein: CASSPMEQFF. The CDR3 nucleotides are TGTGCCAGCAGCCCCATGGAGCAGTTCTTC.

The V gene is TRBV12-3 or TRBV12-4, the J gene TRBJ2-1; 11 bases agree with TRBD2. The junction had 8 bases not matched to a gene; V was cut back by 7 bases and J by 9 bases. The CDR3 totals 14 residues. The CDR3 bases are TGTGCCAGCACGAAGACTAGCGGGGTGGGTGAGCAGTTCTTC. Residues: CASTKTSGVGEQFF.

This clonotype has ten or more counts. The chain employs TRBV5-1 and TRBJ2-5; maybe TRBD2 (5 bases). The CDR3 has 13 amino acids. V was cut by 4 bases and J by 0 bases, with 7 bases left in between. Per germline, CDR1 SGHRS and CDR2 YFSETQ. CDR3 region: CASSRRDQETQYF. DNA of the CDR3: TGCGCCAGCAGCAGGCGGGACCAAGAGACCCAGTACTTC.

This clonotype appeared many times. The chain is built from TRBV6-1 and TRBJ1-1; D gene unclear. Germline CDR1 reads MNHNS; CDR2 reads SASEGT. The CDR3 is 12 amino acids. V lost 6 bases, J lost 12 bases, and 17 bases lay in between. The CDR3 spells CASSDAYGKPFF. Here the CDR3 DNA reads TGTGCCAGCAGCGACGCCTACGGCAAGCCTTTCTTT.

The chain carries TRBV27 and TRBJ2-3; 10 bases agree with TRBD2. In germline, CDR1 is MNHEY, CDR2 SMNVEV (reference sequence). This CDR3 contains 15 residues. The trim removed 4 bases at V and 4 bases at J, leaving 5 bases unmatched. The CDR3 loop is CASSSLAGAADTQYF. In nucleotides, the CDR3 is TGTGCCAGCAGTTCCCTAGCGGGGGCGGCAGATACGCAGTATTTT.

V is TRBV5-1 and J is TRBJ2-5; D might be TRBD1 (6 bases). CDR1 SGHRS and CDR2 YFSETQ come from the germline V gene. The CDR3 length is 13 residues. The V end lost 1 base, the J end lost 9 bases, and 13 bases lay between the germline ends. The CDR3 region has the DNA TGCGCCAGCAGCTTGAGGTCAGAGGGGGCCCAGTACTTC. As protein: CASSLRSEGAQYF. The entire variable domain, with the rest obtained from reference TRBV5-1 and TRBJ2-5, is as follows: KAGVTQTPRYLIKTRGQQVTLSCSPISGHRSVSWYQQTPGQGLQFLFEYFSETQRNKGNFPGRFSGRQFSNSRSEMNVSTLELGDSALYLCASSLRSEGAQYFGPGTRLLVL.

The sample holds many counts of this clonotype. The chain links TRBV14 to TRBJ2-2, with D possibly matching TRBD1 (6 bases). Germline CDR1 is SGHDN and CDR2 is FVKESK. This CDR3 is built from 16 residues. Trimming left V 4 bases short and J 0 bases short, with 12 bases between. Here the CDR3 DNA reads TGTGCCAGCAGCCCGCTACAGGGAGCGAACACCGGGGAGCTGTTTTTT. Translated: CASSPLQGANTGELFF.

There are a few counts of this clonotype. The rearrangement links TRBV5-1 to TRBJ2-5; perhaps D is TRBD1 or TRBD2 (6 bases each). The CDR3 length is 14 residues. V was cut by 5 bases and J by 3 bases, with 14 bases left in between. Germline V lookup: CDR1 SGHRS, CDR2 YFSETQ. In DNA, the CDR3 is TGCGCCAGCAGGACTTGGGGGGCCGAAGAGACCCAGTACTTC. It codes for CASRTWGAEETQYF.

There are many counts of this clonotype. This CDR3 reads CASSSQRSSYEQYF. In DNA, the CDR3 is TGTGCCAGTAGTTCTCAACGAAGTTCCTACGAGCAGTACTTC. The rearrangement uses TRBV19 and TRBJ2-7; no clear D. CDR3 length: 14 residues. CDR1 LNHDA and CDR2 SQIVND come from the germline V gene (reference sequence). V lost 5 bases to trimming and J lost 1 base, with 12 bases between them.

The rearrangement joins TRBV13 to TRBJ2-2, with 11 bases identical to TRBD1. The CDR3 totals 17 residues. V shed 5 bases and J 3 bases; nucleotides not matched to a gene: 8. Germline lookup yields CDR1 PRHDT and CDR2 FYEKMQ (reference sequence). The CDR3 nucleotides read TGTGCCAGCAGCCTCGATCGGACAGGGGGCGACACCGGGGAGCTGTTTTTT. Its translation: CASSLDRTGGDTGELFF.

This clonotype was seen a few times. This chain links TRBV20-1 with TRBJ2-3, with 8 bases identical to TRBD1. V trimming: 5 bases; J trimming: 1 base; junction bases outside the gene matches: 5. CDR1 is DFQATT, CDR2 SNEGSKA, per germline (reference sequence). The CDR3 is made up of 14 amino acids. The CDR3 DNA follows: TGCAGTGCTGTGACAGGGGACGGCACAGATACGCAGTATTTT. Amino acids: CSAVTGDGTDTQYF.

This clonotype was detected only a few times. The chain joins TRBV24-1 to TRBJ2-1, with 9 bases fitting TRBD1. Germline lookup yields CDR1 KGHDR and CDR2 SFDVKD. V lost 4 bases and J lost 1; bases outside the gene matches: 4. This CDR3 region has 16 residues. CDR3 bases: TGTGCCACCAGTGACCCACAGGGGGCTTCCTACAATGAGCAGTTCTTC. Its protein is CATSDPQGASYNEQFF.

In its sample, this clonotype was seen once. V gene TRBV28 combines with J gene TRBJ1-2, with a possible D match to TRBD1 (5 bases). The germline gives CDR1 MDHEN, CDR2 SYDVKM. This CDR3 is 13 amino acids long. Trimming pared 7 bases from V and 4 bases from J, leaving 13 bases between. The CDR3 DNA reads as TGTGCCAGCACCGGGACGTTAGTCTATGGCTACACCTTC. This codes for CASTGTLVYGYTF.

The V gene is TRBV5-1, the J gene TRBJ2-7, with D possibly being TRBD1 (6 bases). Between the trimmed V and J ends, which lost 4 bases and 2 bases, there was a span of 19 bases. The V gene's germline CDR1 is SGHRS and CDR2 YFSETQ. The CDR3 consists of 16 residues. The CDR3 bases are TGCGCCAGCAGCCCCGGGCTTCGGACAGTCCCCTACGAGCAGTACTTC. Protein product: CASSPGLRTVPYEQYF.

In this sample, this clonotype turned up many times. The CDR3 sequence is CASSAGLAEANEQFF. The CDR3 DNA sequence: TGTGCCAGCAGTGCTGGCCTAGCGGAGGCCAATGAGCAGTTCTTC. The rearrangement uses TRBV2 and TRBJ2-1; 7 positions match TRBD2. The V gene's germline CDR1 is SNHLY and CDR2 FYNNEI. V was pared by 4 bases and J by 6 bases, with 9 bases of the junction left unmatched. This CDR3 contains 15 residues.

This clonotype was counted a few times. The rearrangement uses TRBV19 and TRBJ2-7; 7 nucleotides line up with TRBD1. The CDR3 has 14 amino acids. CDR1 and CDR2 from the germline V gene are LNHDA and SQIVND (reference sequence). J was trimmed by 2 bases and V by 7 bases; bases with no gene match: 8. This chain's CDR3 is CASTPTGSAYEQYF. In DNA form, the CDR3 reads TGTGCCAGTACTCCGACAGGGAGCGCCTACGAGCAGTACTTC.

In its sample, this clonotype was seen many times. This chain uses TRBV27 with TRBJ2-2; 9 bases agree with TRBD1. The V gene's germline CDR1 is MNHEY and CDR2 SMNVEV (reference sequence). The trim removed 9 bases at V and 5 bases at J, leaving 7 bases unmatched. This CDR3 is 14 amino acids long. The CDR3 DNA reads TGTGCCAGTATGGGACAGGGTAGAACCGGGGAGCTGTTTTTT. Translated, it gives CASMGQGRTGELFF.

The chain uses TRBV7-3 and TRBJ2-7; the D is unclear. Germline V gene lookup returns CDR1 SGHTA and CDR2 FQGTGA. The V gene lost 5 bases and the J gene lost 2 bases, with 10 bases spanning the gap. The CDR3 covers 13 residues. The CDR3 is CASSRAPAYEQYF. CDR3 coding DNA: TGTGCCAGCAGCAGGGCTCCGGCCTACGAGCAGTACTTC.

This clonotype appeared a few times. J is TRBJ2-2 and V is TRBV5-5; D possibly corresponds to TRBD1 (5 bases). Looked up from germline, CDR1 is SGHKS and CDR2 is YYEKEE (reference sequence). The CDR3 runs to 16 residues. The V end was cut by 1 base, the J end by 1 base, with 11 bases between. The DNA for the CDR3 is TGTGCCAGCAGCTTGCTTCGGCAGGGGAACACCGGGGAGCTGTTTTTT. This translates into CASSLLRQGNTGELFF. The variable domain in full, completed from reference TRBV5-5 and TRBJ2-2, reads DAGVTQSPTHLIKTRGQQVTLRCSPISGHKSVSWYQQVLGQGPQFIFQYYEKEERGRGNFPDRFSARQFPNYSSELNVNALLLGDSALYLCASSLLRQGNTGELFFGEGSRLTVL.

The CDR3 DNA reads TGCGCCAGCAGCCAAGACAGAGGAGTAGCGGGATTGGAGCAGTACTTC. Amino acids: CASSQDRGVAGLEQYF. The rearrangement uses TRBV4-3 and TRBJ2-7; TRBD2 matches 8 bases. CDR3 length: 16 amino acids. Germline loops: CDR1 LGHNA, CDR2 YSLEER. With 0 bases clipped from V and 7 bases from J, the junction kept 11 bases outside the gene matches.

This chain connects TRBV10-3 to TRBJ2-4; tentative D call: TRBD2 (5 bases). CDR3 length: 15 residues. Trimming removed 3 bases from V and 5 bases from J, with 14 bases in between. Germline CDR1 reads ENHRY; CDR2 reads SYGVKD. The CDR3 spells CAISERSGKQNIQYF. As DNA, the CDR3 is TGTGCCATCAGTGAACGTTCGGGGAAGCAAAACATTCAGTACTTC.